Listed below are T cell receptor beta chains from one sample, sequenced in a study of blood T cell repertoires in COVID-19. Produced via immunoSEQ multiplex PCR; TCRdb's table is partial and in-frame only. The sample lists around 230,000 clones, more than 70% occurring once. The source material was peripheral blood. Receptors were obtained from a woman in her 50s with acute or convalescent COVID-19. Both conserved end residues are trimmed from each CDR3.

ASSLLVAGDPDDTQY	15	TRBV5-4	TRBJ2-3
SVYKNIQY	8	TRBV20-1	TRBJ2-4
ASSGDGTSGSFYEQY	15	TRBV6-1	TRBJ2-7
ASSSGVGTNTEAF	13	TRBV7-2	TRBJ1-1
ASSFSGTGELF	11	TRBV27	TRBJ2-2
ASSPGAYSGANVLT	14	TRBV2	TRBJ2-6
ASSLDVRTGELF	12	TRBV5-1	TRBJ2-2
ASSSAGTRVYEQY	13	TRBV27	TRBJ2-7
ASSPGSGDTEAF	12	TRBV5-1	TRBJ1-1
ASSLAAGTGDLAGNTIY	17	TRBV5-5	TRBJ1-3
ASSYGGGATYEQY	13	TRBV6-5	TRBJ2-7
ASNLAGEGEQY	11	TRBV12-3/TRBV12-4	TRBJ2-7
AWSDAGTRGNEQF	13	TRBV30	TRBJ2-1
ATQLAGASYNEQF	13	TRBV3-1/TRBV3-2	TRBJ2-1
AWSRSLSNQPQH	12	TRBV30	TRBJ1-5
ASSVDSSSYNEQF	13	TRBV7-2	TRBJ2-1
ASSLGTSGRARETQY	15	TRBV7-8	TRBJ2-5
ASSFSGIYNEQF	12	TRBV14	TRBJ2-1
ASSLWSSGQETQY	13	TRBV27	TRBJ2-5
ASSPSRLNTEAF	12	TRBV27	TRBJ1-1
ASRGQTTGELF	11	TRBV6-5	TRBJ2-2
ASRLAGGPHEQY	12	TRBV6-5	TRBJ2-7
ASRGLAEFYEQY	12	TRBV6-5	TRBJ2-7
ASSLMPGFYGYT	12	TRBV28	TRBJ1-2
ASSLETGEAF	10	TRBV11-3	TRBJ1-1
ASSPPGRSDGYT	12	TRBV28	TRBJ1-2
ATSRVTGGENNEQF	14	TRBV15	TRBJ2-1
ASSLTGTFSGNTIY	14	TRBV6-6	TRBJ1-3